These 30 T cell receptor beta chains were sequenced from one sample in a study of blood T cell repertoires in COVID-19. Measured with immunoSEQ multiplex PCR; TCRdb has only the in-frame clones, and not every one. Of around 81,000 clones detected, around 88% appear once; the ten largest clones hold 4% to 5.5%. Sequenced input: peripheral blood. The source is a woman older than 75 with acute or convalescent COVID-19.

The chain recombines TRBV9 with TRBJ2-1; 8 bases align to TRBD2. V lost 4 bases, J lost 6 bases, and 12 bases stayed unmatched. The CDR3 is 16 residues long. Looked up from germline, CDR1 is SGDLS and CDR2 is YYNGEE. Here the CDR3 reads CASSPSGGRRRNEQFF. The CDR3 DNA follows: TGTGCCAGCAGCCCCTCCGGCGGGAGGCGCCGCAATGAGCAGTTCTTC.

V usage is TRBV6-1 and J usage is TRBJ1-1; D is undetermined. The CDR3 contains 15 residues. V was pared by 0 bases and J by 1 base, with 9 bases between. From germline, CDR1 is MNHNS and CDR2 SASEGT. CDR3 DNA: TGTGCCAGCAGTGAAGCCGACATGGCGAACACTGAAGCTTTCTTT. It codes for CASSEADMANTEAFF.

The chain combines TRBV19 with TRBJ2-1, with 8 bases fitting TRBD1. CDR3 size: 11 residues. Germline values: CDR1 LNHDA, CDR2 SQIVND (reference sequence). Germline trimming cut 4 bases from V and 12 bases from J; bases unmatched to any gene: 2. The DNA for the CDR3 is TGTGCCAGTAGTAGACAGGGGACGCAGTTCTTC. Its protein product is CASSRQGTQFF. The full variable domain, in which reference TRBV19 and TRBJ2-1 provide the parts outside the CDR3, is DGGITQSPKYLFRKEGQNVTLSCEQNLNHDAMYWYRQDPGQGLRLIYYSQIVNDFQKGDIAEGYSVSREKKESFPLTVTSAQKNPTAFYLCASSRQGTQFFGPGTRLTVL.

CDR3 DNA sequence: TGCGCCAGCAGCCCGGAGGGTTTCTACGAGCAGTACTTC. Translated: CASSPEGFYEQYF. V and J are TRBV5-1 and TRBJ2-7; D is possibly TRBD2 (6 bases). V lost 4 bases to trimming and J lost 3 bases, with 11 bases between them. The CDR3 is 13 residues long. Germline loops: CDR1 SGHRS, CDR2 YFSETQ.

The rearrangement links TRBV5-1 to TRBJ2-2, with 10 bases lining up with TRBD1. Germline CDR1 SGHRS, CDR2 YFSETQ. J gave up 9 bases and V 4 bases, and 9 bases lay outside the gene matches. The CDR3 covers 15 residues. The CDR3 here is CASSREGQGNRELFF. In nucleotides, the CDR3 is TGCGCCAGCAGCCGAGAGGGACAGGGGAACCGGGAGCTGTTTTTT.

The chain carries TRBV12-5 and TRBJ1-1, with 9 bases lining up with TRBD1. Germline V gives CDR1 LGHNT, CDR2 FRNRAP. CDR3 length: 14 residues. Trimming cost V 6 bases and J 1 base; bases outside gene matches: 3. CDR3 bases: TGTGCTAGTGGGCCGGGACAGGGGAACACTGAAGCTTTCTTT. It is translated as CASGPGQGNTEAFF.

The chain combines TRBV3-1 (or the pseudogene TRBV3-2) with TRBJ2-3, with a possible D match to TRBD1 (6 bases). V was trimmed by 3 bases and J by 5 bases, leaving 12 bases between them. The CDR3 extends over 14 amino acids. The V gene's germline CDR1 is LGHDT and CDR2 YNNKEL (reference sequence). CDR3 region: CASSQGHPRDTQYF. CDR3 sequence (DNA): TGTGCCAGCAGCCAGGGACACCCCCGAGATACGCAGTATTTT.

The chain joins TRBV30 to TRBJ2-1; tentatively, D is TRBD1 (5 bases). This CDR3 spans 14 amino acids. Germline assignment: CDR1 GTSNPN and CDR2 SVGIG (reference sequence). V gave up 4 bases and J gave up 1 base, with 11 bases separating them. CDR3 residues: CAWKQGRSYNEQFF. In DNA form, the CDR3 reads TGTGCCTGGAAGCAGGGTCGGTCCTACAATGAGCAGTTCTTC.

This chain connects TRBV6-5 to TRBJ1-6; no definite D call. The germline CDR1 and CDR2 sequences are MNHEY and SVGAGI. The CDR3 extends over 15 amino acids. Trimming cost V 2 bases and J 8 bases, with 13 bases left between them. In DNA form, the CDR3 reads TGTGCCAGCAGTTACCTAAGATCGCTTGATTCACCCCTCCACTTT. Translation gives CASSYLRSLDSPLHF.

The chain combines TRBV25-1 with TRBJ1-6; 8 nucleotides agree with TRBD1. Trimming removed 7 bases from V and 7 bases from J; junction bases left unmatched: 6. Germline-derived CDR1 and CDR2 are MGHDK and SYGVNS. The CDR3 has 14 amino acids. The CDR3 spells CASKGTGGNSPLHF. CDR3 coding DNA: TGTGCCAGCAAGGGAACAGGGGGAAATTCACCCCTCCACTTT.

The genes are TRBV18 and TRBJ1-1; 8 positions agree with TRBD1. Trimming at V came to 3 bases and at J to 2 bases, leaving 8 bases not matched to a gene. Germline V gene data show CDR1 as KGHSH and CDR2 as LQKENI. This CDR3 contains 16 residues. CDR3 sequence (DNA): TGTGCCAGCTCACCTCTGACAGGGGCGATTAACACTGAAGCTTTCTTT. Protein product: CASSPLTGAINTEAFF.

V is TRBV5-6 and J is TRBJ2-5, with D possibly TRBD1 on 5 matching bases. The CDR3 spans 14 residues. Trimming stripped 4 bases from V and 4 bases from J, with 14 bases between. CDR1 is SGHDT, CDR2 YYEEEE, per germline. CDR3 protein: CASSPLQGGETQYF. CDR3 coding DNA: TGTGCCAGCAGCCCCCTGCAGGGTGGAGAGACCCAGTACTTC.

The chain carries TRBV5-6 and TRBJ2-7; D is ambiguous. V was clipped by 3 bases and J by 3 bases, with 10 bases between them. The CDR3 is 13 residues long. The V gene's germline CDR1 is SGHDT and CDR2 YYEEEE. The CDR3 bases are TGTGCCAGCAGCTCGTACCGACTCTACGAGCAGTACTTC. It specifies CASSSYRLYEQYF.

The V and J genes are TRBV5-1 and TRBJ1-2; tentative D call: TRBD1 (5 bases). Germline V CDR1 and CDR2: SGHRS, YFSETQ. This CDR3 comprises 12 residues. The V end lost 4 bases, the J end lost 8 bases, and 12 bases lay between the germline ends. CDR3 region: CASSPEGSGYTF. The CDR3 DNA follows: TGCGCCAGCAGCCCGGAGGGGTCCGGCTACACCTTC.

The rearrangement joins TRBV7-3 to TRBJ1-2, with D hard to call. V dropped 1 base and J dropped 6 bases, with 15 bases sitting between them. The CDR3 has 15 residues. Germline V gives CDR1 SGHTA, CDR2 FQGTGA. The CDR3: CASSLNSETNHGYTF. In nucleotides, the CDR3 is TGTGCCAGCAGCTTAAATTCTGAGACAAACCATGGCTACACCTTC. The variable domain in full, with the rest retrieved from reference TRBV7-3 and TRBJ1-2, is GAGVSQTPSNKVTEKGKYVELRCDPISGHTALYWYRQSLGQGPEFLIYFQGTGAADDSGLPNDRFFAVRPEGSVSTLKIQRTERGDSAVYLCASSLNSETNHGYTFGSGTRLTVV.

V gene TRBV30 combines with J gene TRBJ1-5; the match to TRBD1 covers 10 bases. V lost 3 bases, J lost 4 bases, and 9 bases stayed unmatched. The CDR3 spans 16 residues. CDR1 and CDR2 from the germline V gene are GTSNPN and SVGIG (reference sequence). This CDR3 is CAWRHPDRGENQPQHF. In DNA, the CDR3 is TGTGCCTGGAGGCACCCGGACAGGGGGGAAAATCAGCCCCAGCATTTT. The full variable domain, with the rest looked up from reference TRBV30 and TRBJ1-5, is SQTIHQWPATLVQPVGSPLSLECTVEGTSNPNLYWYRQAAGRGLQLLFYSVGIGQISSEVPQNLSASRPQDRQFILSSKKLLLSDSGFYLCAWRHPDRGENQPQHFGDGTRLSIL.

This chain links TRBV18 with TRBJ1-1, with D uncertain. V was pared by 3 bases and J by 2 bases, with 7 bases between. Germline CDR1 is KGHSH and CDR2 is LQKENI. The CDR3 is 13 residues long. The CDR3 sequence is CASSPGPNTEAFF. As DNA, the CDR3 is TGTGCCAGCTCACCTGGGCCAAACACTGAAGCTTTCTTT.

This clone was seen once. The V and J genes are TRBV5-8 and TRBJ1-1; no definite D call. This CDR3 has 14 amino acids. CDR1 and CDR2 from the germline V gene are SGHTS and YDEGEE. V was shortened by 1 base and J by 10 bases, with 17 bases between the two germline ends. In nucleotides, the CDR3 is TGTGCCAGCAGCTTGCTGACGGGAAACCCAATAGCTTTCTTT. Encoded protein: CASSLLTGNPIAFF.

The chain joins TRBV6-5 to TRBJ1-4; a weak D match, TRBD1 (5 bases). The CDR3 extends over 15 amino acids. CDR1 is MNHEY, CDR2 SVGAGI, per germline. Trimming took off 7 bases at V and 0 bases at J, with 12 bases between the two ends. Here the CDR3 reads CASKRGGATNEKLFF. The CDR3 region has the DNA TGTGCCAGCAAAAGGGGCGGGGCAACTAATGAAAAACTGTTTTTT.

The chain is built from TRBV19 and TRBJ1-5; TRBD1 might be the D (6 bases). Germline assignment: CDR1 LNHDA and CDR2 SQIVND (reference sequence). The CDR3 is 15 amino acids. Between the trimmed V and J ends, which lost 0 bases and 10 bases, there was a span of 16 bases. CDR3 residues: CASSIDGRGIIPQHF. DNA of the CDR3: TGTGCCAGTAGTATAGACGGAAGGGGGATAATTCCCCAGCATTTT.

The chain recombines TRBV15 with TRBJ1-2; 7 nucleotides align to TRBD1. Unmatched junction bases numbered 4, after V lost 0 bases and J lost 6 bases. The CDR3 totals 14 residues. Germline CDR1 and CDR2: LNHNV and YYDKDF (reference sequence). CDR3 in amino acids: CATSRDIGTDGYTF. The DNA of the CDR3 is TGTGCCACCAGCAGAGATATTGGGACAGATGGCTACACCTTC.

This sequence joins TRBV7-2 and TRBJ2-5, with 9 positions matching TRBD2. Per germline, CDR1 SGHTA and CDR2 FQGNSA. Trimming took 2 bases from V and 4 from J; bases not matched to a gene: 2. The CDR3 extends over 14 amino acids. CDR3 loop: CASSLLSGGETQYF. CDR3 coding DNA: TGTGCCAGCAGCTTACTTAGCGGGGGAGAGACCCAGTACTTC.

This clone was seen only once. J is TRBJ2-4 and V is TRBV23-1; 7 bases align to TRBD2. TRBV23-1 is labeled an ORF, and its function is uncertain. The junction had 18 bases not matched to a gene; V was cut back by 4 bases and J by 3 bases. The CDR3 covers 19 residues. The CDR3: CASSPDRGDLLIRKNIQYF. The CDR3 DNA follows: TGCGCCAGCAGTCCCGACCGGGGGGACCTCTTAATCCGCAAAAACATTCAGTACTTC.

The chain combines TRBV6-5 with TRBJ2-1; 7 bases agree with TRBD2. The CDR3 runs to 15 residues. V dropped 6 bases and J dropped 5; count of bases not matched to a gene: 10. Germline CDR1 is MNHEY and CDR2 is SVGAGI. The CDR3 loop reads CASSLSSGPDNEQFF. CDR3 bases: TGTGCCAGCAGCCTCTCTAGCGGACCAGACAATGAGCAGTTCTTC.

This rearrangement joins TRBV3-1 (or the pseudogene TRBV3-2) to TRBJ2-2; 10 nucleotides match TRBD2. The CDR3 runs 14 residues. Germline V CDR1 and CDR2: LGHDT, YNNKEL (reference sequence). Trimming removed 7 bases from V and 5 bases from J; junction bases left unmatched: 4. The CDR3 spells CASKSGRGTGELFF. As DNA, the CDR3 is TGTGCCAGCAAGAGCGGGAGGGGTACCGGGGAGCTGTTTTTT.

The chain is built from TRBV29-1 and TRBJ1-4; 8 nucleotides match TRBD1. Germline CDR1 reads SQVTM; CDR2 reads ANQGSEA. CDR3 size: 16 residues. Losses at the gene ends were 0 bases for V and 8 bases for J; bases not matched to a gene: 11. CDR3 protein: CSVEDRRTGLGEKLFF. DNA of the CDR3: TGCAGCGTTGAAGATCGGCGGACAGGGCTTGGGGAAAAACTGTTTTTT.

The chain employs TRBV2 and TRBJ2-1; D might be TRBD1 (6 bases). This CDR3 has 13 amino acids. Between the trimmed V and J ends, which lost 7 bases and 5 bases, there was a span of 12 bases. Germline CDR1 is SNHLY and CDR2 is FYNNEI. CDR3 in DNA: TGTGCCAGCAACTTTGGACAGCACAATGAGCAGTTCTTC. Protein product: CASNFGQHNEQFF.

The V and J genes are TRBV4-1 and TRBJ1-3; 7 nucleotides match TRBD1. With V trimmed by 1 base and J by 2 bases, 2 bases remained unmatched. The CDR3 is 15 amino acids. Germline CDR1 reads MGHRA; CDR2 reads YSYEKL. Here the CDR3 reads CASSQGQGAGNTIYF. The CDR3 DNA reads as TGCGCCAGCAGCCAAGGACAGGGTGCTGGAAACACCATATATTTT.

This chain connects TRBV23-1 to TRBJ2-7; 7 bases agree with TRBD1. TRBV23-1 is flagged as an ORF with uncertain function. There are 11 residues in the CDR3. V was clipped by 9 bases and J by 2 bases; unmatched bases: 1. In DNA, the CDR3 is TGCGCCAGGGGACAGACCTACGAGCAGTACTTC. It codes for CARGQTYEQYF.

V gene TRBV19 combines with J gene TRBJ1-2; D remains unclear. Trimming pared 10 bases from V and 8 bases from J, leaving 23 bases between. The CDR3 is 14 residues long. Looked up from germline, CDR1 is LNHDA and CDR2 is SQIVND (reference sequence). The CDR3 DNA is TGTGCCACTCACACAGCGTCCAATCGGGGAGGCTACACCTTC. Translation: CATHTASNRGGYTF.